The rows below give T cell receptor beta chains drawn from one sample of a study of cytomegalovirus exposure and HLA in healthy donors. Profiled with immunoSEQ multiplex PCR; TCRdb holds only in-frame clones, not every one. The sample holds 65,000 to 85,000 clones, about 9.5% seen once. Sample: PBMCs. The receptors were gathered from a man between 60 and 70 years old in good health and CMV-seropositive. Each CDR3 is given with its conserved first and last residue. D genes are given only for firm matches. Size values are once, few and many counts, or a class for expanded clones, and some rows have none.

cdr3_length	v_call	d_call	j_call	clone_size	cdr3_aa	cdr3_nt
15	TRBV7-8	TRBD1	TRBJ2-2	-	CASSFRDSNTGELFF	TGTGCCAGCAGCTTCCGGGACAGCAACACCGGGGAGCTGTTTTTT
14	TRBV9	TRBD1	TRBJ2-7	few	CASSFAGGSYEQYF	TGTGCCAGCAGCTTCGCAGGGGGTTCCTACGAGCAGTACTTC
15	TRBV5-8	TRBD1	TRBJ1-2	once	CASSQADRGDYGYTF	TGTGCCAGCAGTCAAGCTGACAGGGGAGACTATGGCTACACCTTC
14	TRBV6-4	-	TRBJ2-2	-	CASSMTVNTGELFF	TGTGCCAGCAGCATGACAGTTAACACCGGGGAGCTGTTTTTT
13	TRBV28	TRBD2	TRBJ2-7	-	CASSRGSFYEQYF	TGTGCCAGCAGTCGCGGGAGTTTCTACGAGCAGTACTTC
14	TRBV13	-	TRBJ1-3	few	CASSPLGGGNTIYF	TGTGCCAGCAGCCCCTTGGGGGGAGGAAACACCATATATTTT
17	TRBV5-5	-	TRBJ1-1	-	CASSLEQATRGNTEAFF	TGTGCCAGCAGCTTGGAACAGGCCACGCGAGGGAACACTGAAGCTTTCTTT
15	TRBV7-9	-	TRBJ1-1	few	CASSPDWGRYTEAFF	TGTGCCAGCAGCCCAGACTGGGGCCGATACACTGAAGCTTTCTTT
12	TRBV6-6	-	TRBJ1-1	few	CAIRRGNTEAFF	TGTGCCATTAGGAGAGGGAACACTGAAGCTTTCTTT
14	TRBV5-1	TRBD2	TRBJ2-1	few	CASSPRTSGNEQFF	TGCGCCAGCAGCCCTAGGACTAGCGGCAATGAGCAGTTCTTC
17	TRBV19	-	TRBJ2-3	few	CASSGGWPRRSTDTQYF	TGTGCCAGTAGTGGGGGGTGGCCGAGAAGGAGCACAGATACGCAGTATTTT
15	TRBV30	-	TRBJ1-4	few	CAWSVTGGTNEKLFF	TGTGCCTGGAGTGTGACAGGCGGCACGAATGAAAAACTGTTTTTT
17	TRBV7-2	TRBD2	TRBJ2-3	few	CASSLTRLAGNTDTQYF	TGTGCCAGCAGCTTGACTAGACTAGCGGGGAACACAGATACGCAGTATTTT
14	TRBV7-9	TRBD2	TRBJ2-5	few	CASSLAIAGETQYF	TGTGCCAGCAGCTTAGCCATAGCGGGAGAGACCCAGTACTTC
14	TRBV7-2	-	TRBJ1-4	-	CASSRGGSDEKLFF	TGTGCCAGCAGCCGGGGGGGCTCTGATGAAAAACTGTTTTTT
17	TRBV4-2	TRBD2	TRBJ2-3	few	CASSQDPSGRVSDTQYF	TGTGCCAGCAGCCAGGACCCTAGCGGGAGGGTATCAGATACGCAGTATTTT
15	TRBV18	TRBD1	TRBJ1-5	-	CASSPEATGGQPQHF	TGTGCCAGCTCACCAGAGGCGACAGGGGGGCAGCCCCAGCATTTT
15	TRBV10-3	TRBD1	TRBJ1-5	-	CAISGTGEANQPQHF	TGTGCCATCAGTGGTACAGGGGAGGCGAATCAGCCCCAGCATTTT
13	TRBV19	-	TRBJ2-5	few	CASSIDTRETQYF	TGTGCCAGTAGTATAGATACTCGAGAGACCCAGTACTTC
14	TRBV27	-	TRBJ2-1	few	CASSSLGSYNEQFF	TGTGCCAGCAGTTCCCTAGGTTCCTACAATGAGCAGTTCTTC
13	TRBV28	-	TRBJ2-1	-	CASSPSRKREQFF	TGTGCCAGCAGTCCCTCGCGCAAACGTGAGCAGTTCTTC
15	TRBV19	-	TRBJ1-1	-	CASSIVAGVNTEAFF	TGTGCCAGTAGTATTGTCGCCGGGGTTAACACTGAAGCTTTCTTT
15	TRBV5-1	-	TRBJ1-1	-	CASSLGQGGVTEAFF	TGCGCCAGCAGCTTGGGGCAGGGAGGTGTCACTGAAGCTTTCTTT
11	TRBV30	-	TRBJ1-1	-	CAWADRAEAFF	TGTGCCTGGGCCGATCGGGCTGAAGCTTTCTTT
15	TRBV18	TRBD1	TRBJ2-1	-	CASSPGQSSYNEQFF	TGTGCCAGCTCACCGGGACAGAGCTCCTACAATGAGCAGTTCTTC
12	TRBV7-9	-	TRBJ2-7	few	CASSLSGYEQYF	TGTGCCAGCAGCTTGAGTGGTTACGAGCAGTACTTC
15	TRBV19	-	TRBJ1-1	-	CASLQPGKKNTEAFF	TGTGCCAGTTTGCAACCGGGTAAAAAGAACACTGAAGCTTTCTTT
15	TRBV28	TRBD2	TRBJ2-1	-	CASSQFESGGNEQFF	TGTGCCAGCAGCCAGTTTGAAAGCGGGGGGAATGAGCAGTTCTTC
15	TRBV4-1	TRBD2	TRBJ2-7	few	CASSPSDPGGYEQYF	TGCGCCAGCAGCCCCTCTGATCCGGGAGGATACGAGCAGTACTTC
14	TRBV6-5	TRBD1	TRBJ1-5	-	CASNPGQGVQPQHF	TGTGCCAGCAACCCGGGACAGGGAGTCCAGCCCCAGCATTTT
15	TRBV7-2	TRBD1	TRBJ1-4	few	CASSSQGATNEKLFF	TGTGCCAGCAGCTCCCAGGGGGCAACTAATGAAAAACTGTTTTTT
15	TRBV29-1	-	TRBJ2-1	few	CSVGAADSSYNEQFF	TGCAGCGTAGGGGCTGCTGACAGCTCCTACAATGAGCAGTTCTTC
16	TRBV5-6	-	TRBJ1-4	-	CASSFLQTATNEKLFF	TGTGCCAGCAGCTTTCTTCAGACAGCAACTAATGAAAAACTGTTTTTT
17	TRBV29-1	-	TRBJ1-2	-	CSVDGPPGHEANYGYTF	TGCAGCGTTGACGGGCCACCGGGACACGAAGCTAACTATGGCTACACCTTC
14	TRBV5-1	-	TRBJ2-7	-	CASSLAGRVNEQYF	TGCGCCAGCAGCTTGGCAGGCAGGGTGAACGAGCAGTACTTC
13	TRBV25-1	TRBD1	TRBJ2-1	-	CASSLGQGGEQFF	TGTGCCAGCAGTTTGGGACAGGGAGGTGAGCAGTTCTTC
18	TRBV19	-	TRBJ2-1	-	CASSTSWRGGSSYNEQFF	TGTGCCAGTAGTACAAGTTGGCGCGGGGGCAGCTCCTACAATGAGCAGTTCTTC
14	TRBV19	TRBD1	TRBJ1-5	few	CASRSGTGKQPQHF	TGTGCCAGTAGATCCGGGACAGGTAAACAGCCCCAGCATTTT
12	TRBV7-3	-	TRBJ2-2	few	CASSRGTGELFF	TGTGCCAGCAGCAGGGGCACCGGGGAGCTGTTTTTT
16	TRBV5-1	-	TRBJ1-6	-	CASSLAGMGANSPLHF	TGCGCCAGCAGCTTGGCCGGAATGGGGGCGAATTCACCCCTCCACTTT
17	TRBV19	TRBD1	TRBJ2-3	few	CASSIRTGGAGSDTQYF	TGTGCCAGTAGTATCCGGACAGGGGGCGCAGGTTCTGATACGCAGTATTTT
13	TRBV9	-	TRBJ1-2	-	CASSEWQGYGYTF	TGTGCCAGCAGCGAATGGCAGGGCTATGGCTACACCTTC